The 20 T cell receptor beta chains presented below share a single source sample, sequenced in a study of control samples from healthy donors and cancer patients. Using immunoSEQ multiplex PCR, the repertoire was profiled, and TCRdb retains in-frame clones only, with some absent. The sample contains about 180,000 clones, approximately 94% of which appear only once. The sequenced material came from blood. All receptors derive from a woman under 30 in good health.

This rearrangement joins TRBV27 to TRBJ1-2; 7 nucleotides agree with TRBD1. The CDR3 length is 16 residues. Losses at the gene ends were 3 bases for V and 3 bases for J; bases not matched to a gene: 10. Germline CDR1 and CDR2: MNHEY and SMNVEV (reference sequence). The CDR3 loop reads CASSFLSNRGDYGYTF. The CDR3 nucleotides read TGTGCCAGCAGTTTCCTTTCCAACAGGGGCGACTATGGCTACACCTTC.

The V call is TRBV5-1, the J call TRBJ2-3; 7 bases agree with TRBD2. The germline gives CDR1 SGHRS, CDR2 YFSETQ. This CDR3 is 14 amino acids long. Trimming cost V 3 bases and J 7 bases; bases outside gene matches: 8. The CDR3 coding sequence is TGCGCCAGCAGCTCCAGGCGGGGAGGGAATACGCAGTATTTT. This gives the protein CASSSRRGGNTQYF.

In its sample, this clone was seen once. V gene TRBV19 combines with J gene TRBJ1-2; 12 nucleotides match TRBD1. This CDR3 has 15 amino acids. The ends lost 4 bases at V and 8 bases at J; junction bases unmatched: 8. Germline lookup yields CDR1 LNHDA and CDR2 SQIVND (reference sequence). The DNA of the CDR3 is TGTGCCAGTAGTACTCCGGGACAGGGGGCGGAAGGCTACACCTTC. Its protein is CASSTPGQGAEGYTF. The full variable domain, rest sourced from reference TRBV19 and TRBJ1-2, is DGGITQSPKYLFRKEGQNVTLSCEQNLNHDAMYWYRQDPGQGLRLIYYSQIVNDFQKGDIAEGYSVSREKKESFPLTVTSAQKNPTAFYLCASSTPGQGAEGYTFGSGTRLTVV.

V is TRBV4-1 and J is TRBJ2-2; no reliable D call. The CDR3 totals 13 residues. V was shortened by 1 base and J by 6 bases, with 6 bases between the two germline ends. Germline V lookup: CDR1 MGHRA, CDR2 YSYEKL. DNA for the CDR3: TGCGCCAGCAGCCAAGTTACAGCCGGGGAGCTGTTTTTT. Its translation is CASSQVTAGELFF.

The J gene is TRBJ1-1, the V gene TRBV7-9, with no clear D. This CDR3 region has 13 residues. The germline V gene has CDR1 SEHNR and CDR2 FQNEAQ (reference sequence). Trimming took 5 bases from V and 4 from J, leaving 11 bases between them. The CDR3, as DNA: TGTGCCAGCAGCCCAACCGAGAGCACTGAAGCTTTCTTT. Protein: CASSPTESTEAFF.

The genes are TRBV6-5 and TRBJ2-3; D unresolved. This CDR3 region has 15 residues. The germline CDR1 and CDR2 sequences are MNHEY and SVGAGI. V was trimmed by 6 bases and J by 0 bases, leaving 13 bases between them. The CDR3 DNA follows: TGTGCCAGCAGCCGAATCCCCTTAAGCACAGATACGCAGTATTTT. Translating gives CASSRIPLSTDTQYF.

The chain couples TRBV11-2 to TRBJ2-6; D is unresolved. The CDR3 totals 19 residues. Germline lookup yields CDR1 SGHAT and CDR2 FQNNGV. V was clipped by 1 base and J by 2 bases, with 18 bases between them. CDR3 sequence: CASSLVRGTRSAGANVLTF. The CDR3 DNA is TGTGCCAGCAGCTTAGTACGTGGAACCCGATCCGCTGGGGCCAACGTCCTGACTTTC.

This clone has a single count. The genes are TRBV29-1 and TRBJ1-2; D is uncertain. Germline values: CDR1 SQVTM, CDR2 ANQGSEA. This CDR3 is built from 11 residues. Trimming stripped 5 bases from V and 9 bases from J, with 13 bases between. CDR3 residues: CSVSKNFRYTF. The CDR3 coding sequence is TGCAGCGTTAGTAAGAACTTTCGCTACACCTTC.

The V and J genes are TRBV28 and TRBJ1-5, with a weak D call TRBD1 (6 bases). Trimming removed 5 bases at V and 6 bases at J, with 23 bases between. The CDR3 consists of 17 residues. Germline V gives CDR1 MDHEN, CDR2 SYDVKM. CDR3 region: CASSDFPGAGSGQPQHF. For the CDR3, the DNA is TGTGCCAGCAGTGATTTCCCGGGGGCAGGGAGCGGTCAGCCCCAGCATTTT.

V and J are TRBV18 and TRBJ2-3; the D gene is possibly TRBD2 (7 bases). The CDR3 is 16 amino acids. Trimming shortened V by 2 bases and J by 0 bases, and 12 bases separated the two germline ends. Germline-derived CDR1 and CDR2 are KGHSH and LQKENI. The chain's CDR3 is CASSPVGGPSTDTQYF. The CDR3 DNA is TGTGCCAGCTCACCAGTCGGGGGGCCTAGCACAGATACGCAGTATTTT.

J is TRBJ2-1 and V is TRBV12-3 or TRBV12-4; 9 nucleotides agree with TRBD1. V gave up 9 bases and J gave up 6 bases; unmatched junction bases: 6. The CDR3 extends over 13 amino acids. The CDR3 loop is CASQQGAINEQFF. Written as DNA, the CDR3 is TGTGCCAGTCAACAGGGGGCGATCAATGAGCAGTTCTTC.

V gene TRBV4-3 combines with J gene TRBJ1-6; unclear D gene. The CDR3 spans 15 residues. Trimming took off 4 bases at V and 9 bases at J, with 16 bases between the two ends. Per germline, CDR1 LGHNA and CDR2 YSLEER. This chain's CDR3 is CASSPTDGGPSPLHF. The CDR3 DNA reads as TGCGCCAGCAGCCCGACGGACGGCGGGCCTTCACCCCTCCACTTT.

The chain is built from TRBV28 and TRBJ2-7; D tentatively reads TRBD1 or TRBD2 (5 bases each). CDR3 length: 16 residues. Trimming took 5 bases from V and 1 from J, leaving 18 bases between them. Germline values: CDR1 MDHEN, CDR2 SYDVKM. Here the CDR3 DNA reads TGTGCCAGCAGTAACCTAGGGACGGAAGATTCCTACGAGCAGTACTTC. Amino acid sequence: CASSNLGTEDSYEQYF.

The chain uses TRBV4-1 and TRBJ2-3; D may be TRBD1 (6 bases). The germline V gene encodes CDR1 MGHRA and CDR2 YSYEKL. The CDR3 spans 18 residues. Trimming took off 0 bases at V and 4 bases at J, with 20 bases between the two ends. CDR3 DNA sequence: TGCGCCAGCAGCCAAGATGCGGCAGGGGTATCACTGGCAGATACGCAGTATTTT. Translated: CASSQDAAGVSLADTQYF.

The chain joins TRBV5-1 to TRBJ2-5; D is possibly TRBD2 (5 bases). The CDR3 covers 15 residues. V was clipped by 4 bases and J by 6 bases, with 19 bases between them. Germline CDR1 SGHRS, CDR2 YFSETQ. The CDR3 sequence is CASSPGLVARQTQYF. The CDR3 coding sequence is TGCGCCAGCAGCCCGGGTTTAGTAGCGAGGCAGACCCAGTACTTC.

V and J are TRBV9 and TRBJ2-7; D tentatively fits TRBD1 or TRBD2 (7 bases each). This CDR3 is 18 amino acids long. The V gene's germline CDR1 is SGDLS and CDR2 YYNGEE. Trimming shortened V by 2 bases and J by 4 bases, and 25 bases separated the two germline ends. CDR3 coding DNA: TGTGCCAGCAGCGTCGGGGACAGCCTTACCGGGACTACTTACGAGCAGTACTTC. Its protein product is CASSVGDSLTGTTYEQYF.

The chain uses TRBV23-1 and TRBJ1-5; 7 positions agree with TRBD1. TRBV23-1 is an ORF for which the function is uncertain. The CDR3 has 22 amino acids. The junction had 22 bases not matched to a gene; V was cut back by 0 bases and J by 2 bases. The CDR3 DNA reads TGCGCCAGCAGTCAATCGAGGGGGGAGTACCAGGACAGGTGTACCCGCAATCAGCCCCAGCATTTT. It codes for CASSQSRGEYQDRCTRNQPQHF.

The chain combines TRBV12-3 or TRBV12-4 with TRBJ2-3; no definite D call. This CDR3 spans 12 amino acids. Trimming removed 5 bases at V and 5 bases at J, with 8 bases between. The CDR3 sequence is CASSQSGDTQYF. The CDR3 DNA follows: TGTGCCAGCAGTCAGTCCGGAGATACGCAGTATTTT.

The chain joins TRBV28 to TRBJ2-7, with 9 bases aligning to TRBD1. The CDR3 runs 14 residues. Trimming cost V 5 bases and J 11 bases; bases outside gene matches: 13. Germline V CDR1 and CDR2: MDHEN, SYDVKM. DNA for the CDR3: TGTGCCAGCAGTCTGTCCGGGACAGGGAGTTTAAAGTACTTC. This sequence encodes CASSLSGTGSLKYF.

The V call is TRBV27, the J call TRBJ1-5; no reliable D call. Germline CDR1 and CDR2: MNHEY and SMNVEV (reference sequence). This CDR3 has 13 residues. V was cut by 6 bases and J by 10 bases, with 16 bases left in between. CDR3 amino acids: CASSSVATGPQHF. CDR3 sequence (DNA): TGTGCCAGCAGCTCGGTCGCTACCGGACCCCAGCATTTT.